This is a list of T cell receptor beta chains from one sample in a study of early T cells in non-severe SARS-CoV-2 infection. TCRdb itself ran the 5' RACE reads through MiXCR, one entry per CDR3 protein. The sample yields about 56,000 distinct CDR3 sequences, roughly a tenth seen once. Sequencing was performed on whole blood. These receptors all stem from an adult who was a healthcare worker with PCR-confirmed SARS-CoV-2 infection or an uninfected control (not recorded which). CDR3s include the opening cysteine and the closing phenylalanine or tryptophan. Fields, in order: V gene, J gene, clone size, D gene, CDR3 DNA, CDR3 protein. A D gene is named only where the DNA matches it firmly. The size field is filled for only some rows; it gives once, few, many or a size class.

TRBV19,TRBJ2-7,many,.,TGTGCCAGTAGTAACCCGGAGCCGGGTCTAAGTAGCGAGCAGTACTTC,CASSNPEPGLSSEQYF
TRBV29-1,TRBJ2-5,many,TRBD1,TGCAGCGTCCAGGGGGACGGAGTAAAGTACCAAGAGACCCAGTACTTC,CSVQGDGVKYQETQYF
TRBV6-6,TRBJ1-2,many,.,TGTGCCAGCAGTTTCTTTATTGGGGGATCTAACTATGGCTACACCTTC,CASSFFIGGSNYGYTF
TRBV29-1,TRBJ1-1,.,.,TGCAGCGTTCGCACAGGCTCGAACACTGAAGCTTTCTTT,CSVRTGSNTEAFF
TRBV7-9,TRBJ2-3,many,TRBD2,TGTGCCAGCAGCCCCGGGACTAGCGGGAGAACAGATACGCAGTATTTT,CASSPGTSGRTDTQYF
TRBV6-6,TRBJ1-6,many,.,TGTGCCGCCTCTTCCTCAGGGGTTAATTCACCCCTCCACTTT,CAASSSGVNSPLHF
TRBV11-2,TRBJ2-5,many,.,TGTGCCAGCAGCCCGGGACCGTCAAAAGAGACCCAGTACTTC,CASSPGPSKETQYF
TRBV6-5,TRBJ2-1,.,.,TGTGCCAGCAGCGTTTTTCCCTCCTGGCCCAATGAGCAGTTCTTC,CASSVFPSWPNEQFF
TRBV20-1,TRBJ2-1,.,TRBD2,TGCAGTGCTAAAAGTTGGACTAGCGGCTACAATGAGCAGTTCTTC,CSAKSWTSGYNEQFF
TRBV7-2,TRBJ1-1,.,.,TGTGCCAGCAGCGCGAGTTTCAACACTGAAGCTTTCTTT,CASSASFNTEAFF
TRBV7-9,TRBJ2-1,few,.,TGTGCCAGCAGCCCCGACATCCACAATGAGCAGTTCTTC,CASSPDIHNEQFF
TRBV5-1,TRBJ2-5,many,.,TGCGCCAGCAGCCTACGGTTAATCCCAGAGACCCAGTACTTC,CASSLRLIPETQYF
TRBV4-2,TRBJ2-3,few,TRBD2,TGTGCCAGCAGCCAAGACCTGGCTAGCGGGTTAACAGATACGCAGTATTTT,CASSQDLASGLTDTQYF
TRBV29-1,TRBJ2-7,.,.,TGCAGCGTTGAAGTCGTGGACGAGCAGTACTTC,CSVEVVDEQYF
TRBV18,TRBJ2-7,many,.,TGTGCCAGCTCACCTACAAGAGTCGCCTTATACGAGCAGTACTTC,CASSPTRVALYEQYF
TRBV2,TRBJ2-4,few,.,TGTGCCAGCAGTGACCAGATAGCCAAAAACATTCAGTACTTC,CASSDQIAKNIQYF
TRBV5-1,TRBJ1-1,.,.,TGCGCCAGCAGCACCCGACAGAACACTGAAGCTTTCTTT,CASSTRQNTEAFF
TRBV4-2,TRBJ2-7,.,.,TGTGCCAGCAGCCAAGATCTAGGCGAGACCTACGAGCAGTACTTC,CASSQDLGETYEQYF
TRBV2,TRBJ2-7,many,TRBD1,TGTGCCAGCAGGAGGGACAGAACACCCGACTACGAGCAGTACTTC,CASRRDRTPDYEQYF
TRBV7-9,TRBJ2-3,.,.,TGTGCCAGCAGCTTTGTTGCCCCGAGGGATACGCAGTGTTTT,CASSFVAPRDTQCF
TRBV4-1,TRBJ2-7,many,.,TGCGCCAGCAGCCTCCAGACTAAGCCCGTATACGAGCAGTACTTC,CASSLQTKPVYEQYF
TRBV7-2,TRBJ2-1,many,.,TGTGCCAGCAGCTCTATCCTTTACAATGAGCAGTTCTTC,CASSSILYNEQFF
TRBV6-5,TRBJ1-1,few,.,TGTGCCAGCAGTTACCAGGGAAGGGGTACTGAAGCTTTCTTT,CASSYQGRGTEAFF
TRBV29-1,TRBJ1-1,many,.,TGCAGCGTTGAAGATTGGGGCAGGGGCTTAATGAACACTGAAGCTTTCTTT,CSVEDWGRGLMNTEAFF
TRBV5-1,TRBJ1-1,many,TRBD1,TGCGCCAGCAGCTTGTTTTCGGAGGGGACAGGCAGGAGGAACACTGAAGCTTTCTTT,CASSLFSEGTGRRNTEAFF
TRBV7-9,TRBJ2-2,many,.,TGTGCCAGCAGCTTAGATCTCCGGAACACCGGGGAGCTGTTTTTT,CASSLDLRNTGELFF
TRBV10-3,TRBJ1-1,many,.,TGTGCCACCAGTACAGGGATCAGTAACACTGAAGCTTTCTTT,CATSTGISNTEAFF
TRBV29-1,TRBJ2-7,few,TRBD1,TGCAGCGTTGTCCGGGACAGCCTCTACGAGCAGTACTTC,CSVVRDSLYEQYF
TRBV4-1,TRBJ1-6,.,.,TGCGCCAGCAGCGATACAGGGACCAATTCACCCCTCCTCTTT,CASSDTGTNSPLLF
TRBV5-6,TRBJ1-6,many,TRBD1,TGTGCCAGCAGACGGACAGGGAGCTCCTATAATTCACCCCTCCACTTT,CASRRTGSSYNSPLHF
TRBV30,TRBJ1-2,many,.,TGTGCCTGGAGTGTACCTTTGAACTATGGCTACACCTTC,CAWSVPLNYGYTF
TRBV4-1,TRBJ2-6,.,.,TGCGCCAGCAGCCAAGGGCCTTCGCGGAACTCTGGGGCCAACGTCCTGACTTTC,CASSQGPSRNSGANVLTF
TRBV29-1,TRBJ1-3,many,.,TGCAGCGTTGGAGAGTCTGGAAACACCATATATTTT,CSVGESGNTIYF
TRBV4-3,TRBJ1-4,.,.,TGCGCCAGCAGCCAAGATCACCCTGCGAATTCCGGAAAACTGTTTTTT,CASSQDHPANSGKLFF
TRBV5-6,TRBJ1-5,many,TRBD1,TGTGCCAGCAGCTTCCTAGGGGGCGCAGATCAGCCCCAGCATTTT,CASSFLGGADQPQHF
TRBV20-1,TRBJ2-7,many,TRBD2,TGCAGTGCGGCGGGGGGTGAGCAGTACTTC,CSAAGGEQYF
TRBV6-2/TRBV6-3,TRBJ2-3,many,.,TGTGCCAGCAGTTACAGGGCGGGACCCACAGATACGCAGTATTTT,CASSYRAGPTDTQYF
TRBV10-2,TRBJ1-1,.,TRBD1,TGCGCCAGCAGGAGACAGGGGATGAACACTGAAGCTTTCTTT,CASRRQGMNTEAFF
TRBV7-2,TRBJ2-7,many,.,TGTGCCAGCAGCTTAGCCGGGAGCAGCCCCTACGAGCAGTACTTC,CASSLAGSSPYEQYF
TRBV29-1,TRBJ2-3,.,.,TGCAGCGTTAGTGACAGGCGTGCAGATACGCAGTATTTT,CSVSDRRADTQYF
TRBV29-1,TRBJ1-4,many,.,TGCAGCGTTTCAAGCCCCGGGAACCTGTTTTTT,CSVSSPGNLFF
TRBV11-3,TRBJ1-1,few,TRBD1,TGTGCCAGCAGTTTCAGGGGGACTGAAGCTTTCTTT,CASSFRGTEAFF
TRBV5-1,TRBJ2-5,.,.,TGCGCCAGCAGCTTTACCCCGGGTTCGGAGACCCAGTACTTC,CASSFTPGSETQYF
TRBV20-1,TRBJ1-6,many,.,TGCAGTGCGTCAGGTCTGGCAGGCGCTGGCAGGCTGGATTCACCCCTCCACTTT,CSASGLAGAGRLDSPLHF
TRBV19,TRBJ2-7,.,TRBD2,TGTGCCAGTAGTATTTATAAGGGCGGGAGTAATGAGCAGTACTTC,CASSIYKGGSNEQYF